This T cell receptor (beta chain) was documented in a study of shared clonotypes between healthy human individuals. As to this clone: Its antigen is currently unknown.

The method was immunoSEQ multiplex PCR; TCRdb's version includes in-frame clones alone and lacks a portion of them. This sample has about 800,000 clones, with 96% found just once. CD45RO negativity and positive selection for CCR7 defined naive CD8 cells, a population that excluded terminally differentiated effector memory CD45RA+ cells. All of the donors resided in Nashville, Tennessee, and each was a Caucasian adult. The V end lost 6 bases, the J end lost 3 bases, and 16 bases lay between the germline ends. This CDR3 contains 15 residues. Germline V CDR1 and CDR2: SNHLY, FYNNEI. Findings of the study overall: Clonotypes which were not shared had lower generation probabilities than clonotypes that all four donors shared. The naive CD4 repertoires of several donors were compared, and around 5% of clonotypes were shared.

Sequenced sample: naive CD8+ T cells sorted from blood. This chain joins TRBV2 and TRBJ2-3; no firm D call. This receptor was taken from a man aged 25-40 years in good health. The chain's CDR3 is CASSEIDIPTDTQYF. The CDR3 nucleotides are TGTGCCAGCAGCGAGATAGACATCCCTACAGATACGCAGTATTTT.